The present T cell receptor beta chain was sequenced within a study of tumor-infiltrating lymphocytes in primary liver carcinoma. In the study overall: Tumor lesions were T1-T3 N0M0 and spanned about 4 to 11 cm. General study points: Overlap in tumor-adjacent and tumor-blood pairs fell below that of tumor region pairs.

In the case of this clonotype: Its antigen is unidentified.

Alongside blood RNA obtained from unsorted whole blood, germline DNA was also extracted. The V end was cut by 11 bases, the J end by 2 bases, with 17 bases between. CDR1 and CDR2 (germline): MGHRA, YSYEKL. The CDR3 is made up of 14 amino acids. TCR beta cDNA was reverse-transcribed from 400 to 500 ng of total RNA. The reaction used a constant-region primer and ProtoScript II reverse transcriptase. Three-round nested multiplex PCR performed with slightly modified ARM-PCR produced the TCR beta libraries. Both of the initial two PCR rounds ran for around 9 cycles and employed TRBV1-TRBV30 forward primers alongside a C-beta reverse primer. TCRdb called the multiplex PCR reads again in MiXCR, with one record for every CDR3 protein. The table shows 180,000 or so distinct CDR3 sequences, with over 50% occurring only once.

J is TRBJ2-3 and V is TRBV4-1; D call uncertain. The specimen sequenced was peripheral blood. This receptor was identified in a man between 35 and 55 years old with primary liver carcinoma and hepatitis B virus infection. Here the CDR3 DNA reads TGCGCCGTTAGGACGAATCACAACACAGATACGCAGTATTTT. It translates to CAVRTNHNTDTQYF.